The next 14 T cell receptor beta chains were all read from a single sample in a study of T cells in Graves' hyperthyroidism and ophthalmopathy. Amplification targeted TCR beta CDR3 regions from RNA transcripts. HTBI primers were employed in a first-round RT-PCR of the TCR CDR3. In TCRdb, the multiplex PCR reads were re-called with MiXCR into one record per CDR3 protein. The sample consists of about 620,000 distinct CDR3 sequences, roughly 15% of them appearing once. Sequenced: blood. The receptors stem from a woman aged 30 to 39 with Graves' hyperthyroidism.

There are many counts of this clonotype. This rearrangement joins TRBV28 to TRBJ2-5; 9 bases are shared with TRBD1. The length of the CDR3 is 15 residues. Per the germline V gene, CDR1 is MDHEN and CDR2 is SYDVKM. V lost 2 bases and J lost 3; bases outside the gene matches: 4. CDR3 region: CASSLDRDREETQYF. CDR3 in DNA: TGTGCCAGCAGTTTAGACCGGGACAGGGAAGAGACCCAGTACTTC.

The genes are TRBV5-8 and TRBJ1-5; D unresolved. V was clipped by 1 base and J by 2 bases, with 13 bases between them. Germline loops: CDR1 SGHTS, CDR2 YDEGEE. This CDR3 has 16 residues. CDR3 sequence (DNA): TGTGCCAGCAGCTTGACAGTGGTCCACGGCAATCAGCCCCAGCATTTT. Encoded protein: CASSLTVVHGNQPQHF.

This clonotype was counted ten times or more. V is TRBV5-1 and J is TRBJ2-7; D unresolved. V dropped 0 bases and J dropped 2 bases, with 15 bases sitting between them. This CDR3 comprises 16 residues. Germline CDR1 is SGHRS and CDR2 is YFSETQ. The CDR3 region has the DNA TGCGCCAGCAGCTTGGGTTTTGGTATCGAGCCCTACGAGCAGTACTTC. It specifies CASSLGFGIEPYEQYF.

The chain combines TRBV5-1 with TRBJ1-2, with TRBD1 matching over 7 bases. V gave up 3 bases and J gave up 6 bases; unmatched junction bases: 5. Looked up from germline, CDR1 is SGHRS and CDR2 is YFSETQ. There are 13 residues in the CDR3. Here the CDR3 DNA reads TGCGCCAGCAGCTCCGACAGGGAACATGGCTACACCTTC. It translates to CASSSDREHGYTF.

The chain uses TRBV14 and TRBJ1-2; TRBD1 agrees at 12 bases. Germline CDR1 reads SGHDN; CDR2 reads FVKESK. J was trimmed by 4 bases and V by 1 base; bases with no gene match: 4. This CDR3 has 16 amino acids. The CDR3 loop is CASSQAGTGGVYGYTF. For the CDR3, the DNA is TGTGCCAGCAGCCAAGCTGGGACAGGGGGCGTCTATGGCTACACCTTC.

In this sample, this clonotype turned up many times. V usage is TRBV15 and J usage is TRBJ1-1, with D unclear. Per germline, CDR1 LNHNV and CDR2 YYDKDF (reference sequence). CDR3 length: 18 residues. V gave up 0 bases and J gave up 2 bases, with 19 bases separating them. The CDR3 DNA sequence: TGTGCCACCAGCAGAGATTATCGGGGAGCAGACTCTAACACTGAAGCTTTCTTT. Its protein product is CATSRDYRGADSNTEAFF.

A few counts support this clonotype. J is TRBJ2-2 and V is TRBV11-3; 7 bases align to TRBD2. Germline V CDR1 and CDR2: SGHNT, YENEEA. The V and J ends lost 0 bases and 0 bases, in that order; junction bases with no gene match: 10. This CDR3 region has 19 residues. The CDR3 nucleotides read TGTGCCAGCAGCTTAGAGGGTCGTACCAGCGGGGCGAACACCGGGGAGCTGTTTTTT. It is translated as CASSLEGRTSGANTGELFF. The entire variable domain, with the rest obtained from reference TRBV11-3 and TRBJ2-2, is as follows: EAGVVQSPRYKIIEKKQPVAFWCNPISGHNTLYWYLQNLGQGPELLIRYENEEAVDDSQLPKDRFSAERLKGVDSTLKIQPAELGDSAVYLCASSLEGRTSGANTGELFFGEGSRLTVL.

There are a few counts of this clonotype. This chain connects TRBV20-1 to TRBJ2-1; TRBD2 matches at 9 bases. Germline V CDR1 and CDR2: DFQATT, SNEGSKA (reference sequence). The V and J ends lost 4 bases and 3 bases, in that order; junction bases with no gene match: 1. The CDR3 is 13 residues long. DNA for the CDR3: TGCAGTGCTAAGCGGGAGGTCTACAATGAGCAGTTCTTC. Translation gives CSAKREVYNEQFF.

On this clonotype itself: This may arise from a read error, as a much more abundant clone is one base away. The CDR3 spells CASSLEWDSCYEQYF. The CDR3 nucleotides read TGTGCCAGCAGCTTAGAGTGGGACAGCTGCTACGAGCAGTACTTC. This chain links TRBV11-2 with TRBJ2-7; 7 nucleotides line up with TRBD1. J was trimmed by 3 bases and V by 0 bases; bases with no gene match: 5. The CDR3 extends over 15 amino acids. The germline V gene encodes CDR1 SGHAT and CDR2 FQNNGV.

The sample holds a few counts of this clonotype. V and J are TRBV24-1 and TRBJ2-1; 8 positions match TRBD2. This CDR3 contains 16 residues. The trim removed 0 bases at V and 4 bases at J, leaving 4 bases unmatched. CDR1 is KGHDR and CDR2 is SFDVKD in the germline V gene. For the CDR3, the DNA is TGTGCCACCAGTGATTTGGCGACTAGCGTTTACAATGAGCAGTTCTTC. This codes for CATSDLATSVYNEQFF.

The chain carries TRBV27 and TRBJ2-2, with 7 bases that match TRBD2. J lost 1 base, V lost 3 bases, and 11 bases had no gene match. Looked up from germline, CDR1 is MNHEY and CDR2 is SMNVEV (reference sequence). This CDR3 spans 18 amino acids. CDR3 protein: CASSFSVAGHLNTGELFF. The CDR3 DNA reads TGTGCCAGCAGTTTTAGTGTAGCGGGCCATTTGAACACCGGGGAGCTGTTTTTT.

This clonotype occurred many times. The genes are TRBV2 and TRBJ2-7; 7 bases line up with TRBD2. Germline V gene lookup returns CDR1 SNHLY and CDR2 FYNNEI. J gave up 4 bases and V 8 bases, and 5 bases lay outside the gene matches. This CDR3 comprises 12 residues. CDR3 amino acids: CASGRDSYEQYF. CDR3 nucleotides: TGTGCCAGCGGGAGGGATTCGTACGAGCAGTACTTC.

This clonotype has a handful of counts. The chain links TRBV14 to TRBJ2-1, with D perhaps assigned TRBD1 or TRBD2 (6 bases each). Trimming shortened V by 1 base and J by 4 bases, and 17 bases separated the two germline ends. The CDR3 loop spans 17 amino acids. Germline loops: CDR1 SGHDN, CDR2 FVKESK. The chain's CDR3 is CASSQAGAQTLYNEQFF. DNA for the CDR3: TGTGCCAGCAGCCAAGCGGGGGCCCAGACCCTATACAATGAGCAGTTCTTC.

This clonotype was counted at least ten times. This chain connects TRBV7-2 to TRBJ2-5; 10 bases map to TRBD2. The CDR3 totals 14 residues. Germline lookup yields CDR1 SGHTA and CDR2 FQGNSA. Trimming cost V 5 bases and J 5 bases; bases outside gene matches: 5. CDR3 bases: TGTGCCAGCAGCCCCAATAGCGGGAGGGAGACCCAGTACTTC. This translates into CASSPNSGRETQYF.